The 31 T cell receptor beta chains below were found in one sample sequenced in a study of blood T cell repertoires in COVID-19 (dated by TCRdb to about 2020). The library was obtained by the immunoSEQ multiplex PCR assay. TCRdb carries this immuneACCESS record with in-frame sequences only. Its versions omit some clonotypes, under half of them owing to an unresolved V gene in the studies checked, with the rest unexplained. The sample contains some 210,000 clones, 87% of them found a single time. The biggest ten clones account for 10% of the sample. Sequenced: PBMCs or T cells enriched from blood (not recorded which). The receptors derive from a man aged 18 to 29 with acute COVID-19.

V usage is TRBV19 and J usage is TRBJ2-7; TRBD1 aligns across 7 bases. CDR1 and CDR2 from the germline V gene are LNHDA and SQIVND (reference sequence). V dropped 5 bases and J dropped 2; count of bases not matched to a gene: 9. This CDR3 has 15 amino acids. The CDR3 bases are TGTGCCAGTAGTCCTGAGGTCCAGGGGGCCTACGAGCAGTACTTC. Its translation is CASSPEVQGAYEQYF.

The CDR3 region is CASSQEGSYPGEQYF. CDR3 bases: TGTGCCAGCAGCCAAGAGGGCAGTTACCCGGGAGAGCAGTACTTC. The chain employs TRBV3-1 (or the pseudogene TRBV3-2) and TRBJ2-7; TRBD2 might be the D (5 bases). The ends were cut back, 0 bases at V and 7 bases at J, with 16 bases in the middle. Looked up from germline, CDR1 is LGHDT and CDR2 is YNNKEL (reference sequence). The CDR3 is made up of 15 amino acids.

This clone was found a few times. The CDR3 sequence is CASSMTEGHSQPQHF. The DNA of the CDR3 is TGTGCCAGCAGCATGACCGAGGGTCATAGTCAGCCCCAGCATTTT. The chain has TRBV7-9 and TRBJ1-5; D is uncertain. Trimming took 5 bases from V and 6 from J, leaving 17 bases between them. Germline V gives CDR1 SEHNR, CDR2 FQNEAQ (reference sequence). The CDR3 extends over 15 amino acids.

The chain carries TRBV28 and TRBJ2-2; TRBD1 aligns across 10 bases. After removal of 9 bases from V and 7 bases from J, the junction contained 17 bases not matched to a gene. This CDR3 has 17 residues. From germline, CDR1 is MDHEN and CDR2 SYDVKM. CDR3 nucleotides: TGTGCCAGTAAACTTACCAGGACAGGGGGTAGTGGCGGGGAGCTGTTTTTT. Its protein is CASKLTRTGGSGGELFF.

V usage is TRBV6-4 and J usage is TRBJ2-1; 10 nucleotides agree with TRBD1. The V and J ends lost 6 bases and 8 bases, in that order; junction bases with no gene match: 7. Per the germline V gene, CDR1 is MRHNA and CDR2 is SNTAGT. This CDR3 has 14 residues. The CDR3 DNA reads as TGTGCCAGCAGCCCGACAGGGGGCATCGATGAGCAGTTCTTC. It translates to CASSPTGGIDEQFF.

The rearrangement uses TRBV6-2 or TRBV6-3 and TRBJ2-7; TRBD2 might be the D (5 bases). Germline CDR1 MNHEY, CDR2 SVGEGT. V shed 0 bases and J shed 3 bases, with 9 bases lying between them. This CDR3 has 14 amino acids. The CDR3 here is CASSYSDLYYEQYF. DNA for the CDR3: TGTGCCAGCAGTTACTCGGACTTATACTACGAGCAGTACTTC.

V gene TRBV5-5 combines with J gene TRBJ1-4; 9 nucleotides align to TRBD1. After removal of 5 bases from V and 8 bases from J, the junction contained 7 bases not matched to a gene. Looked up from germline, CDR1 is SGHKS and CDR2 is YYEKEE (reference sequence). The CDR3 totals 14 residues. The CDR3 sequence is CASRPGTGREKLFF. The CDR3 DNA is TGTGCCAGCAGACCCGGGACAGGGAGAGAAAAACTGTTTTTT. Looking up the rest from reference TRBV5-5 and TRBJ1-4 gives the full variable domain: DAGVTQSPTHLIKTRGQQVTLRCSPISGHKSVSWYQQVLGQGPQFIFQYYEKEERGRGNFPDRFSARQFPNYSSELNVNALLLGDSALYLCASRPGTGREKLFFGSGTQLSVL.

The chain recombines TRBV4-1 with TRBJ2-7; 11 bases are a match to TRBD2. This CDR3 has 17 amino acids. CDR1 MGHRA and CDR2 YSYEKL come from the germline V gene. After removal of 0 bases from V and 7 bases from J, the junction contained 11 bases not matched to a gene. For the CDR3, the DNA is TGCGCCAGCAGCCAAGATGTTAGCGGGAGGGCCTTGAAAGAGCAGTACTTC. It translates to CASSQDVSGRALKEQYF.

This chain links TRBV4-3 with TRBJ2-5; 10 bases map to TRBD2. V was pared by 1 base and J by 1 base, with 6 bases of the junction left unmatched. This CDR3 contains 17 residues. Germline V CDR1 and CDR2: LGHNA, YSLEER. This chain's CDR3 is CASSQAYLAGVQETQYF. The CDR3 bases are TGCGCCAGCAGCCAAGCCTATCTAGCGGGGGTCCAAGAGACCCAGTACTTC.

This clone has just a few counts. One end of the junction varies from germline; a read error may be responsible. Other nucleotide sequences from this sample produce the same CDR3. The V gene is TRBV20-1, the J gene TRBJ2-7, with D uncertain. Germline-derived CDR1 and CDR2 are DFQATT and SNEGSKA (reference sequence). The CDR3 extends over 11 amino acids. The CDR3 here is CSASFSHEQYF. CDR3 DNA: TGCAGTGCTAGTTTCTCCCACGAGCAGTACTTC.

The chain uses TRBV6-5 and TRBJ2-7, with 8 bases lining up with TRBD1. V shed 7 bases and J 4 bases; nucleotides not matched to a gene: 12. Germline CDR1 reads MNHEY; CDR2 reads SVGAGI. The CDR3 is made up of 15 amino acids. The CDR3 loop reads CASTASAGGMYEQYF. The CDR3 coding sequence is TGTGCCAGCACGGCCTCGGCAGGGGGCATGTACGAGCAGTACTTC.

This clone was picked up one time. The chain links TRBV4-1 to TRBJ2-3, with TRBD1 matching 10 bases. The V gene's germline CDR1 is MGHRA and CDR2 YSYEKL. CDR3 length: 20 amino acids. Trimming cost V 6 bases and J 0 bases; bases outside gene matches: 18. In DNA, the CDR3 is TGCGCCAGCAGTGAAGGGGCAGGACAGGGGGTCCGGGCTAGCACAGATACGCAGTATTTT. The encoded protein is CASSEGAGQGVRASTDTQYF.

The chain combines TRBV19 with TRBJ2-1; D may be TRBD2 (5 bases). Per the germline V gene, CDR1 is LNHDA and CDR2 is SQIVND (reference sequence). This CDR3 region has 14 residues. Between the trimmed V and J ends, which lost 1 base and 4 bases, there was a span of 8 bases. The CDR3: CASSIVTSYNEQFF. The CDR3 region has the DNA TGTGCCAGTAGTATAGTTACTAGTTACAATGAGCAGTTCTTC. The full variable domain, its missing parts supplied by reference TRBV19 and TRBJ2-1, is DGGITQSPKYLFRKEGQNVTLSCEQNLNHDAMYWYRQDPGQGLRLIYYSQIVNDFQKGDIAEGYSVSREKKESFPLTVTSAQKNPTAFYLCASSIVTSYNEQFFGPGTRLTVL.

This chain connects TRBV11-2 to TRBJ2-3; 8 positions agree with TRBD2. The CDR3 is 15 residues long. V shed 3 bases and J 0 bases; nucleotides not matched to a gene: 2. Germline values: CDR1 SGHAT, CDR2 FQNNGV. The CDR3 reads CASSFIAGSTDTQYF. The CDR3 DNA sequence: TGTGCCAGCAGCTTTATAGCGGGAAGCACAGATACGCAGTATTTT. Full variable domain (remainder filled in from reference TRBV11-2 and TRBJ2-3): EAGVAQSPRYKIIEKRQSVAFWCNPISGHATLYWYQQILGQGPKLLIQFQNNGVVDDSQLPKDRFSAERLKGVDSTLKIQPAKLEDSAVYLCASSFIAGSTDTQYFGPGTRLTVL.

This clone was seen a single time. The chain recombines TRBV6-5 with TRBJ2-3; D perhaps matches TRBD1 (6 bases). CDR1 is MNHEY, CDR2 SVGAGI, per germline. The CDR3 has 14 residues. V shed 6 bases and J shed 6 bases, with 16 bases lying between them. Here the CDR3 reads CASRQGYMGDTQYF. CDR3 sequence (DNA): TGTGCCAGCAGGCAGGGGTATATGGGGGATACGCAGTATTTT.

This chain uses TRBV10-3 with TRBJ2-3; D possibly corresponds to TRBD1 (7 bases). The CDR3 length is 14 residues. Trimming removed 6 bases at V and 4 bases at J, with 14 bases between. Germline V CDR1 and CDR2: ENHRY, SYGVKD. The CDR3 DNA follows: TGTGCCATCAGGGATCAGGGGGGATCAGATACGCAGTATTTT. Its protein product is CAIRDQGGSDTQYF.

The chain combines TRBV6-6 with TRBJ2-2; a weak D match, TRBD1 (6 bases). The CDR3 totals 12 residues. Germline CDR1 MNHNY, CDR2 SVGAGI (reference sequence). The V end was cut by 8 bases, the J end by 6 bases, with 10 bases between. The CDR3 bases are TGTGCCAGCCGGACAGCCTCCGGGGAGCTGTTTTTT. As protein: CASRTASGELFF.

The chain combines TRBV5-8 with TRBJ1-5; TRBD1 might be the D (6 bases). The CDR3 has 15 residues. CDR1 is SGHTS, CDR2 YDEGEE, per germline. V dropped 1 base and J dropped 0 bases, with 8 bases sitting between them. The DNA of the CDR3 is TGTGCCAGCAGCTTGCTCAGGGGTAGCAATCAGCCCCAGCATTTT. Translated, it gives CASSLLRGSNQPQHF.

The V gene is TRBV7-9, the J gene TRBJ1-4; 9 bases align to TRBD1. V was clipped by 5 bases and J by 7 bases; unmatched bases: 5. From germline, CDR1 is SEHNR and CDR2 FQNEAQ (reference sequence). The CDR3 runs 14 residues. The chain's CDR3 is CASSTGGYGEKLFF. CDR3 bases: TGTGCCAGCAGCACAGGGGGCTACGGTGAAAAACTGTTTTTT.

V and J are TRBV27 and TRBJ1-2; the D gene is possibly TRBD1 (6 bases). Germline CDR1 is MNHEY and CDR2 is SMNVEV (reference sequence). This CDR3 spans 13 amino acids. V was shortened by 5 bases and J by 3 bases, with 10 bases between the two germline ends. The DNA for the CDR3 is TGTGCCAGCAGTACCGGACAGTACTATGGCTACACCTTC. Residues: CASSTGQYYGYTF.

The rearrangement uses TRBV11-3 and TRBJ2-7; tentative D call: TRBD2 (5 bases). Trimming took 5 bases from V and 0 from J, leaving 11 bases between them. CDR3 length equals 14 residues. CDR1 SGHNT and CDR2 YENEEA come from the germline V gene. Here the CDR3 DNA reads TGTGCCAGCAGCCCCCCACGGGACTCCTACGAGCAGTACTTC. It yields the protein CASSPPRDSYEQYF.

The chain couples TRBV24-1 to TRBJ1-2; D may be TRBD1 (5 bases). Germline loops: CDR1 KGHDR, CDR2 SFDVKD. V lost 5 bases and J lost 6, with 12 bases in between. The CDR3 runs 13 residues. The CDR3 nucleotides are TGTGCCACCAGTGTCCAGGGTACCGATGGCTACACCTTC. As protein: CATSVQGTDGYTF.

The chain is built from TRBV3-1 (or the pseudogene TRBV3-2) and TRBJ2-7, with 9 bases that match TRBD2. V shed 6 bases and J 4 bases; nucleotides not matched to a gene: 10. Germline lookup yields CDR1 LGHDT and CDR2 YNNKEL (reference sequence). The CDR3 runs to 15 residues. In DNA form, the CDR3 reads TGTGCCAGCAGACCCGGGACTAGCTCCCCTTACGAGCAGTACTTC. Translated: CASRPGTSSPYEQYF.

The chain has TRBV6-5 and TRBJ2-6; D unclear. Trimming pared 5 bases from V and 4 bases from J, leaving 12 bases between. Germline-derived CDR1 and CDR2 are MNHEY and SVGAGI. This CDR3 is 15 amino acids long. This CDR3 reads CASSPSPEGANVLTF. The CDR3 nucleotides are TGTGCCAGCAGTCCCTCTCCTGAGGGGGCCAACGTCCTGACTTTC.

CDR3 loop: CASSYESSGGYNEQFF. DNA for the CDR3: TGTGCCAGCAGTTACGAATCAAGCGGTGGCTACAATGAGCAGTTCTTC. The chain combines TRBV6-5 with TRBJ2-1; weak D call: TRBD2 (5 bases). Germline CDR1 and CDR2: MNHEY and SVGAGI. V lost 2 bases, J lost 3 bases, and 14 bases lay in between. The CDR3 has 16 amino acids.

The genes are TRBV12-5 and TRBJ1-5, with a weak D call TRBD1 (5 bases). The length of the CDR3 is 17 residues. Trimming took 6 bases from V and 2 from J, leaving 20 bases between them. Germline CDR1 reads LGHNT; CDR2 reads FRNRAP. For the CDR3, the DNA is TGTGCTAGTGGACCCCCGGGACTTGGAATCGGCAATCAGCCCCAGCATTTT. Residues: CASGPPGLGIGNQPQHF.

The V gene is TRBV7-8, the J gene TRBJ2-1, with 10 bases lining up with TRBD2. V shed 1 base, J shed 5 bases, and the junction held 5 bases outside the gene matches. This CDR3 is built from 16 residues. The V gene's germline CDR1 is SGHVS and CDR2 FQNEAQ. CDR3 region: CASSLGVAGGHNEQFF. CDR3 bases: TGTGCCAGCAGCTTAGGGGTAGCGGGAGGCCACAATGAGCAGTTCTTC.

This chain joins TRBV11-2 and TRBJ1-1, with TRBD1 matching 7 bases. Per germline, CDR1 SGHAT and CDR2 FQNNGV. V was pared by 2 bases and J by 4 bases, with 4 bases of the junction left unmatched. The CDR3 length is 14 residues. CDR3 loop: CASSLRGRGTEAFF. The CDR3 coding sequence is TGTGCCAGCAGCTTAAGGGGGCGCGGCACTGAAGCTTTCTTT.

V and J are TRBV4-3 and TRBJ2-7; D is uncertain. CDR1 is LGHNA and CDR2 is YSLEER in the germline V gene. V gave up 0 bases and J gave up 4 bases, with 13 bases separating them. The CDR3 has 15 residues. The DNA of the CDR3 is TGCGCCAGCAGCCAAGATCGAGTATCTGGTTACGAGCAGTACTTC. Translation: CASSQDRVSGYEQYF.

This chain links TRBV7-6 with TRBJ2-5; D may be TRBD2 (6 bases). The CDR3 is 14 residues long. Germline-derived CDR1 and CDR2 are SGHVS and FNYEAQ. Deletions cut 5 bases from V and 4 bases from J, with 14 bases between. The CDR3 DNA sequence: TGTGCCAGCAGCCCGAGACTAGAAGGAGAGACCCAGTACTTC. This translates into CASSPRLEGETQYF.

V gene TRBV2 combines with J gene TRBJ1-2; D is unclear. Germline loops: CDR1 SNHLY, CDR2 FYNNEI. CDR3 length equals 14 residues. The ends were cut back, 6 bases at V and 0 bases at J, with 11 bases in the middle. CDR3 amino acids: CASSADGANYGYTF. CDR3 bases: TGTGCCAGCAGCGCTGACGGAGCTAACTATGGCTACACCTTC.